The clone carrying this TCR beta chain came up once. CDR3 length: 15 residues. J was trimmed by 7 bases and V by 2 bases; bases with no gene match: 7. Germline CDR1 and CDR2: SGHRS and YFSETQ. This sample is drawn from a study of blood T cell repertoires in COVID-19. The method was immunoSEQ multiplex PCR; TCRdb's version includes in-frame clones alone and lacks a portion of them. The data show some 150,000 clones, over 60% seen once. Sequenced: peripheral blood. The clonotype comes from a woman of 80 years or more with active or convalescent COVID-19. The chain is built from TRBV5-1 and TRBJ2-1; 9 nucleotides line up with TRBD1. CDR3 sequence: CASSFGTGKFNEQFF. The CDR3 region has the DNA TGCGCCAGCAGCTTCGGGACAGGGAAGTTTAATGAGCAGTTCTTC.